The 19 T cell receptor beta chains in this list originate from one sample, sequenced in a study of OX40 agonist ivuxolimab in advanced cancers. Only in-frame clones appear in the TCRdb table, and some are missing; sequencing was by immunoSEQ multiplex PCR. The sample contains about 84,000 clones, approximately 89% of which appear only once. The sequencing here drew on CD4+ or CD8+ T cells sorted from blood, taken in a trial of the OX40 agonist ivuxolimab. These TCRs come from an adult with an advanced solid tumor such as melanoma, head and neck, liver or kidney cancer.

The J gene is TRBJ2-7, the V gene TRBV10-3; 7 positions match TRBD2. V lost 0 bases and J lost 6; bases outside the gene matches: 5. CDR3 size: 14 residues. Germline V gene data show CDR1 as ENHRY and CDR2 as SYGVKD. The DNA of the CDR3 is TGTGCCATCAGTGAGTCCCTATGGGGGGGCGAGCAGTACTTC. Its protein is CAISESLWGGEQYF.

Here the CDR3 DNA reads TGTGCCAGCAGTTTGGGCGACAGTGTGGGGAACTATGGCTACACCTTC. Its translation: CASSLGDSVGNYGYTF. J is TRBJ1-2 and V is TRBV28; a possible D gene is TRBD1 (5 bases). Trimming took off 3 bases at V and 2 bases at J, with 16 bases between the two ends. Germline V gene data show CDR1 as MDHEN and CDR2 as SYDVKM. The CDR3 runs 16 residues.

The rearrangement uses TRBV19 and TRBJ1-2; D might be TRBD1 (6 bases). Trimming stripped 1 base from V and 5 bases from J, with 8 bases between. This CDR3 has 13 amino acids. Per the germline V gene, CDR1 is LNHDA and CDR2 is SQIVND (reference sequence). In nucleotides, the CDR3 is TGTGCCAGTAGTATAGGGACAGTTTATGGCTACACCTTC. It translates to CASSIGTVYGYTF. Drawing the rest from reference TRBV19 and TRBJ1-2, the complete variable domain is DGGITQSPKYLFRKEGQNVTLSCEQNLNHDAMYWYRQDPGQGLRLIYYSQIVNDFQKGDIAEGYSVSREKKESFPLTVTSAQKNPTAFYLCASSIGTVYGYTFGSGTRLTVV.

The CDR3 region is CASSPPADRNEQYV. The CDR3 nucleotides are TGTGCCAGCTCACCACCTGCGGACAGGAACGAGCAGTACGTC. This chain links TRBV18 with TRBJ2-7; 7 bases align to TRBD1. With 0 bases clipped from V and 5 bases from J, the junction kept 4 bases outside the gene matches. Germline values: CDR1 KGHSH, CDR2 LQKENI. CDR3 length equals 14 residues.

The V and J genes are TRBV6-6 and TRBJ1-1; TRBD1 aligns across 8 bases. V trimming: 6 bases; J trimming: 4 bases; junction bases outside the gene matches: 4. This CDR3 has 13 amino acids. Germline assignment: CDR1 MNHNY and CDR2 SVGAGI (reference sequence). For the CDR3, the DNA is TGTGCCAGCAGAAAGACAGGGGTCACTGAAGCTTTCTTT. Protein product: CASRKTGVTEAFF.

This chain connects TRBV23-1 to TRBJ1-5, with D uncertain. TRBV23-1 is marked as an open reading frame, function uncertain. The CDR3 runs to 15 residues. V lost 3 bases and J lost 5, with 14 bases in between. CDR3: CASSHATRRDQPQHF. The CDR3 bases are TGCGCCAGCAGTCATGCTACAAGAAGAGATCAGCCCCAGCATTTT.

This sequence joins TRBV5-1 and TRBJ1-1; D gene uncertain. The CDR3 has 14 amino acids. CDR1 is SGHRS, CDR2 YFSETQ, per germline. Deletions cut 0 bases from V and 4 bases from J, with 10 bases between. The CDR3 DNA reads as TGCGCCAGCAGCTTGGGCCACGGACTCACTGAAGCTTTCTTT. Protein product: CASSLGHGLTEAFF.

In its sample, this clone was seen once. The chain links TRBV7-2 to TRBJ2-5; tentative D call: TRBD2 (5 bases). CDR3 size: 13 residues. The germline V gene encodes CDR1 SGHTA and CDR2 FQGNSA. The germline V and J ends were trimmed by 5 bases and 3 bases, with 10 bases remaining between them. The CDR3 DNA follows: TGTGCCAGCAGCCGAAGCGGAAAAGAGACCCAGTACTTC. This encodes CASSRSGKETQYF.

The J gene is TRBJ1-1, the V gene TRBV9, with D perhaps TRBD1 (5 bases). The CDR3 loop spans 11 amino acids. Germline-derived CDR1 and CDR2 are SGDLS and YYNGEE. V lost 7 bases and J 7 bases, leaving 11 bases between the germline ends. In DNA form, the CDR3 reads TGTGCCAGCCGGGGGGACGGTGAAGCTTTCTTT. Translation gives CASRGDGEAFF.

The chain employs TRBV30 and TRBJ2-3, with TRBD1 as a possible D gene (6 bases). CDR3 length equals 14 residues. V lost 0 bases and J 5 bases, leaving 12 bases between the germline ends. CDR1 and CDR2 from the germline V gene are GTSNPN and SVGIG (reference sequence). CDR3 DNA sequence: TGTGCCTGGAGTGTCAAACAGGGACGAGATACGCAGTATTTT. Its protein is CAWSVKQGRDTQYF.

This clone was seen a few times. This chain joins TRBV4-1 and TRBJ2-1; D gene unclear. CDR1 is MGHRA and CDR2 is YSYEKL in the germline V gene. There are 14 residues in the CDR3. The ends were cut back, 1 base at V and 5 bases at J, with 9 bases in the middle. The CDR3 loop reads CASSQVGVNNEQFF. The CDR3 DNA reads as TGCGCCAGCAGCCAAGTCGGAGTTAACAATGAGCAGTTCTTC.

V gene TRBV14 combines with J gene TRBJ1-4, with 7 bases that match TRBD1. This CDR3 is built from 15 residues. From germline, CDR1 is SGHDN and CDR2 FVKESK. Unmatched junction bases numbered 6, after V lost 4 bases and J lost 4 bases. CDR3 DNA sequence: TGTGCCAGCAGCCTCATAGGGGGCCTTAATGAAAAACTGTTTTTT. This codes for CASSLIGGLNEKLFF.

The CDR3 protein is CATSNHRNSNEKLFF. The CDR3 DNA is TGTGCCACCAGCAACCACAGAAACTCTAATGAAAAACTGTTTTTT. The chain couples TRBV15 to TRBJ1-4; D uncertain. The CDR3 is made up of 15 amino acids. Germline CDR1 is LNHNV and CDR2 is YYDKDF (reference sequence). V lost 4 bases and J 3 bases, leaving 12 bases between the germline ends.

This clone appeared once. The same CDR3 arises from other DNA sequences in this sample as well. The V call is TRBV4-3, the J call TRBJ2-2, with D perhaps TRBD1 (5 bases). Germline-derived CDR1 and CDR2 are LGHNA and YSLEER. This CDR3 contains 15 residues. V gave up 2 bases and J gave up 5 bases, with 12 bases separating them. Written as DNA, the CDR3 is TGCGCCAGCAGCCAATTCCAGGGTGGGACCGGGGAGCTGTTTTTT. This encodes CASSQFQGGTGELFF.

Concerning this clone: At one boundary the junction diverges from the germline segment, which might be a read error. The CDR3 loop is CASSPIPTVGVF. In nucleotides, the CDR3 is TGTGCTAGCAGCCCTATACCGACGGTAGGTGTCTTC. The genes are TRBV7-7 and TRBJ2-4; D is undetermined. Germline CDR1 SSHAT, CDR2 FNYEAQ (reference sequence). The CDR3 loop spans 12 amino acids.

This sequence joins TRBV13 and TRBJ2-6, with D possibly TRBD1 on 6 matching bases. Germline CDR1 PRHDT, CDR2 FYEKMQ (reference sequence). Trimming left V 3 bases short and J 0 bases short, with 12 bases between. This CDR3 spans 17 amino acids. CDR3 sequence: CASSFPQGGSGANVLTF. DNA for the CDR3: TGTGCCAGCAGCTTCCCACAGGGTGGCTCTGGGGCCAACGTCCTGACTTTC.

The genes are TRBV11-2 and TRBJ2-1; the D gene is possibly TRBD2 (5 bases). This CDR3 spans 17 amino acids. Germline V gene data show CDR1 as SGHAT and CDR2 as FQNNGV. Trimming pared 1 base from V and 4 bases from J, leaving 17 bases between. This chain's CDR3 is CASSLGPGGRGYNEQFF. The CDR3 bases are TGTGCCAGCAGCTTAGGTCCCGGAGGACGGGGATACAATGAGCAGTTCTTC. The whole variable domain, filled in from reference TRBV11-2 and TRBJ2-1, reads EAGVAQSPRYKIIEKRQSVAFWCNPISGHATLYWYQQILGQGPKLLIQFQNNGVVDDSQLPKDRFSAERLKGVDSTLKIQPAKLEDSAVYLCASSLGPGGRGYNEQFFGPGTRLTVL.

The genes are TRBV27 and TRBJ2-4, with no clear D. The V gene's germline CDR1 is MNHEY and CDR2 SMNVEV (reference sequence). Trimming pared 0 bases from V and 4 bases from J, leaving 10 bases between. The CDR3 consists of 15 residues. This CDR3 reads CASSLSGQIKNIQYF. CDR3 sequence (DNA): TGTGCCAGCAGTTTATCTGGGCAGATAAAAAACATTCAGTACTTC.

This clone was observed a single time. This chain connects TRBV19 to TRBJ1-1, with 7 bases lining up with TRBD1. The CDR3 contains 14 residues. Trimming took 4 bases from V and 7 from J; bases not matched to a gene: 9. Germline V gene data show CDR1 as LNHDA and CDR2 as SQIVND (reference sequence). Here the CDR3 reads CASSRGQRMGEAFF. The CDR3 DNA sequence: TGTGCCAGTAGTAGGGGACAGCGAATGGGTGAAGCTTTCTTT. Full variable domain (remainder filled in from reference TRBV19 and TRBJ1-1): DGGITQSPKYLFRKEGQNVTLSCEQNLNHDAMYWYRQDPGQGLRLIYYSQIVNDFQKGDIAEGYSVSREKKESFPLTVTSAQKNPTAFYLCASSRGQRMGEAFFGQGTRLTVV.